A selection of T cell receptor beta chains follows, all from one sample in a study of OX40 agonist ivuxolimab in advanced cancers. Some clones are missing from TCRdb's copy, which holds only in-frame ones; the method was immunoSEQ multiplex PCR. This table holds 32,000 or so clones, roughly 76% found once. The sequenced sample was CD4+ or CD8+ T cells sorted from blood, obtained in a trial of the OX40 agonist ivuxolimab. Source of these receptors: an adult with an advanced solid tumor such as melanoma, head and neck, liver or kidney cancer. The CDR3 runs from the conserved cysteine through the conserved F or W. D genes are given only for firm matches. Rows may omit the clone size; those that give it use once, few, many or a size class.

D	size	J	length	V	DNA	CDR3
NA	NA	TRBJ1-1	16	TRBV5-1	TGCGCCAGCAGCTTGGACGGGGGGCGGGTGAACACTGAAGCTTTCTTT	CASSLDGGRVNTEAFF
NA	NA	TRBJ2-1	15	TRBV6-5	TGTGCCAGCAGTCCAGCAGGGCGGGGCCACAATGAGCAGTTCTTC	CASSPAGRGHNEQFF
NA	NA	TRBJ1-1	16	TRBV28	TGTGCCAGCAGGGGGGCGGGTGGCAGGGTGAACACTGAAGCTTTCTTT	CASRGAGGRVNTEAFF
NA	NA	TRBJ2-7	15	TRBV28	NA	CASSSSGPSSYEQYF
NA	NA	TRBJ2-1	17	TRBV6-1	TGTGCCAGCAGTGAAGCCCCCGGACAGACGATGTACAATGAGCAGTTCTTC	CASSEAPGQTMYNEQFF
TRBD1	NA	TRBJ1-2	14	TRBV7-2	TGTGCCAGCAGCCCCGGACAGGGAGACTATGGCTACACCTTC	CASSPGQGDYGYTF
TRBD2	NA	TRBJ2-5	14	TRBV28	TGTGCCAGCAGTTCCGGGACTACTTTTAAGACCCAGTACTTC	CASSSGTTFKTQYF
TRBD2	few	TRBJ2-7	14	TRBV7-6	TGTGCCAGCGGCCCGGGACTAGCGATACACGAGCAGTACTTC	CASGPGLAIHEQYF
TRBD1	NA	TRBJ1-5	14	TRBV5-8	TGTGCCAGCAACTTGGGACAGGGCGGACAGCCCCAGCATTTT	CASNLGQGGQPQHF
NA	NA	TRBJ2-6	20	TRBV7-8	TGTGCCAGCAATCCCCAAGCCTGGCAGATCAACCCCTCTGGGGCCAACGTCCTGACTTTC	CASNPQAWQINPSGANVLTF
NA	NA	TRBJ2-2	15	TRBV7-2	TGTGCCAGCAGCTTAGGGGGTGAGCGGTCCGGGGAGCTGTTTTTT	CASSLGGERSGELFF
TRBD1	few	TRBJ2-1	14	TRBV28	TGTGCCAGCAGTACAGGGGTGTCCGACAATGAGCAGTTCTTC	CASSTGVSDNEQFF
TRBD2	NA	TRBJ2-5	14	TRBV6-6	TGTGCCAGCAGTTCGCCACTAGCGATGGAGACCCAGTACTTC	CASSSPLAMETQYF
NA	NA	TRBJ2-6	18	TRBV6-9	TGTGCCAGCAGTTCCCGGTACTTACGACAAAGTCGGGCCAACGTCCTGACTTTC	CASSSRYLRQSRANVLTF
TRBD1	NA	TRBJ1-1	17	TRBV18	TGTGCCAGCTCACCAATCGGACAGGGGGCGCTGGGCACTGAAGCTTTCTTT	CASSPIGQGALGTEAFF
TRBD1	NA	TRBJ2-3	15	TRBV7-3	TGTGCCAGCAGCTTATGGAACAGGGGGCAAGATACGCAGTATTTT	CASSLWNRGQDTQYF
NA	NA	TRBJ2-3	16	TRBV7-2	TGTGCCAGCAGCCTGAGTGGGGGGGGGCCCACAGATACGCAGTATTTT	CASSLSGGGPTDTQYF
NA	NA	TRBJ1-2	14	TRBV28	TGTGCCAGCAGATTCCGGGACGGTCCGTATGGCTACACCTTC	CASRFRDGPYGYTF
NA	NA	TRBJ2-3	15	TRBV19	TGTGCCAGTAGTATTGGGCGGGGTTTCACAGATACGCAGTATTTT	CASSIGRGFTDTQYF
NA	NA	TRBJ1-1	11	TRBV5-1	TGCGCCAGCAGCCAGGGACAAGAAGCTTTCTTT	CASSQGQEAFF
NA	once	TRBJ1-6	15	TRBV9	TGTGCCAGCAGCGTAGGGGGGGATTCTTATTCACCCCTCCACTTT	CASSVGGDSYSPLHF
TRBD1	NA	TRBJ2-5	14	TRBV6-5	TGTGCCAGCAGTTACCTGACAGGGAGAGAGACCCAGTACTTC	CASSYLTGRETQYF
TRBD2	NA	TRBJ2-3	16	TRBV7-6	TGTGCCAGCAGCTTACGTAGCGGGGGGACCACAGATACGCAGTATTTT	CASSLRSGGTTDTQYF
TRBD1	NA	TRBJ1-2	15	TRBV28	TGTGCCAGCAGACCTGGACAGGGTGGGGTCTATGGCTACACCTTC	CASRPGQGGVYGYTF
NA	few	TRBJ1-5	16	TRBV30	TGTGCCTGGAGTGTCCCAAGGGGACGTAGCAATCAGCCCCAGCATTTT	CAWSVPRGRSNQPQHF
NA	NA	TRBJ2-7	15	TRBV12-2	TGTGCCAGCAGCTTAGCGGCAGGGGGCGCTTCCGAGCAGTACTTC	CASSLAAGGASEQYF
NA	NA	TRBJ1-2	15	TRBV28	TGTGCCAGCATCCCAGGACAACTCATTAACTATGGCTACACCTTC	CASIPGQLINYGYTF
NA	once	TRBJ1-2	15	TRBV2	TGTGCCAGCAGTAGCCTTGTCCCCAAGGGCTATGGCTACACCTTC	CASSSLVPKGYGYTF
NA	NA	TRBJ2-3	16	TRBV9	TGTGCCAGCAGCGCCTTGGACGGTTCTAGCACAGATACGCAGTATTTT	CASSALDGSSTDTQYF
NA	NA	TRBJ2-3	13	TRBV6-5	TGTGCCAGCAGTTACACCTCAGCAGATACGCAGTATTTT	CASSYTSADTQYF
NA	NA	TRBJ1-1	15	TRBV4-1	TGCGCCAGCAGCCAGGCATCTGAGGGATCCACTGAAGCTTTCTTT	CASSQASEGSTEAFF
NA	NA	TRBJ2-1	15	TRBV12-5	TGTGCTAGTGCCCGGGGGGCGTCCTCCTACAATGAGCAGTTCTTC	CASARGASSYNEQFF
NA	NA	TRBJ2-5	13	TRBV11-2	TGTGCCAGCAGCCGACCCGGGGAAGAGACCCAGTACTTC	CASSRPGEETQYF
NA	NA	TRBJ1-1	15	TRBV28	TGTGCCAGCAGCAGGGGAGGGCAGGTGAACACTGAAGCTTTCTTT	CASSRGGQVNTEAFF
NA	NA	TRBJ1-1	13	TRBV29-1	TGCAGCGTTGTAGTGGGAGGGGACACTGAAGCTTTCTTT	CSVVVGGDTEAFF
TRBD1	NA	TRBJ2-7	12	TRBV28	TGTGCCACCGGGACAGCTTACTACGAGCAGTACTTC	CATGTAYYEQYF
NA	NA	TRBJ1-1	14	TRBV7-3	TGTGCCAGCAGCTTAAATACAGGCGGGACTGAAGCTTTCTTT	CASSLNTGGTEAFF
TRBD2	NA	TRBJ2-3	13	TRBV29-1	TGCAGCGCCCGACGGGGGGGCACAGATACGCAGTATTTT	CSARRGGTDTQYF
NA	once	TRBJ1-4	14	TRBV19	TGTGCCAGTAGTTCTACGGGCAGGGCTGAAAAACTGTTTTTT	CASSSTGRAEKLFF
NA	NA	TRBJ2-5	14	TRBV7-2	TGTGCCAGCAGCCCCGGGCCCCCGACAGAGACCCAGTACTTC	CASSPGPPTETQYF
TRBD1	few	TRBJ2-7	14	TRBV9	TGTGCCAGCAGCCCCACGACAGGGAGCTACGAGCAGTACTTC	CASSPTTGSYEQYF